The following is a T cell receptor beta chain sequence with its context. As yet, its antigen is unknown. Per germline, CDR1 DFQATT and CDR2 SNEGSKA (reference sequence). V lost 6 bases and J lost 5; bases outside the gene matches: 17. The CDR3 spans 16 residues. It was with a sample-barcoded 5' primer and a J-beta primer mix that a second PCR of roughly 7 to 12 cycles was run. TCRdb itself ran the 5' RACE reads through MiXCR, one entry per CDR3 protein. The repertoire holds about 2 million distinct CDR3 sequences, with around half as singletons. These data are taken from a study of blood T cells in healthy people across ages. Study-wide findings and caveats: Greater diversity and more naive CD4+ cells were seen in long-lived donors than in aged donors. Per-million-T-cell TCR beta diversity fell roughly linearly with age. Because sorting was not performed, PBMCs prevented conclusive naive versus antigen-experienced comparison. It was found that TCR beta diversity correlated strongly with the percentage of naive T cells.

Sequenced: blood. This receptor was taken from a woman between 40 and 50 years old in good health. The chain carries TRBV20-1 and TRBJ2-5, with 8 bases aligning to TRBD2. CDR3: CSARPPSGRDTETQYF. CDR3 sequence (DNA): TGCAGTGCCCGGCCCCCTAGCGGGCGGGACACGGAGACCCAGTACTTC.